The subject of this entry is one T cell receptor (beta chain). Its antigen is not identified. The data are from a study of shared clonotypes between healthy human individuals. Notes on the study in general: Memory subsets generally showed lower estimated richness than naive subsets. Around 5.4% of naive CD4 clonotypes were common to a handful of donors.

Genomic DNA of every subset was divided equally among multiple immunoSEQ plates. Clones were sequenced by immunoSEQ multiplex PCR, and TCRdb holds only the in-frame ones, with some missing. Of some 900,000 clones detected, 60% to 85% appear once; the ten largest clones hold about 1.5%. Study donors comprised healthy, HIV-negative adults devoid of recent acute infection or vaccination. With 4 bases clipped from V and 3 bases from J, the junction kept 8 bases outside the gene matches. CDR1 and CDR2 from the germline V gene are SGHDT and YYEEEE. The CDR3 runs 15 residues. The sequence was collected from a man aged 18 to 29 in good health. Source material: memory CD4+ T cells sorted from blood. Subset of the sample: CD45RA-negative fraction. The genes are TRBV5-6 and TRBJ2-3; 7 bases are a match to TRBD2. The CDR3 DNA sequence: TGTGCCAGCAGCAGAGCGGGAAGGGAGACAGATACGCAGTATTTT. Protein: CASSRAGRETDTQYF.